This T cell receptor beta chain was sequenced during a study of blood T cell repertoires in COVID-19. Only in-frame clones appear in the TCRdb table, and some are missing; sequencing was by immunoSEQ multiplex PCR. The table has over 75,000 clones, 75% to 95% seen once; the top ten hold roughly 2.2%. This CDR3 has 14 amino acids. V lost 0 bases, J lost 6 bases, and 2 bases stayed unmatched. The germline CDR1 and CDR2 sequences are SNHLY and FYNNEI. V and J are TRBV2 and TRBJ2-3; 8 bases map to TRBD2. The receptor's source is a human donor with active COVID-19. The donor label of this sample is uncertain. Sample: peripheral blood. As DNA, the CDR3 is TGTGCCAGCAGTGAAGCGCCTAGCGGGGATACGCAGTATTTT. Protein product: CASSEAPSGDTQYF.